This note documents a single TCR beta chain sequence. These data come from a study of blood T cell repertoires in COVID-19. About the research overall: Some COVID-19 samples were acute and others convalescent; all came from the United States, Italy and Spain. PBMCs, B-cell-depleted T cells, or T cells were the source of the cDNA or gDNA that made up the material.

V shed 7 bases and J shed 8 bases, with 18 bases lying between them. Looked up from germline, CDR1 is MNHEY and CDR2 is SVGAGI. The CDR3 runs 14 residues. In the original workflow: Amplifying reference gene primers gave estimates of nucleated cell counts. Repertoires were generated with immunoSEQ multiplex PCR, while TCRdb's copy carries only in-frame clones and drops some. The DNA was the basis for D and trimming; V, J and clone size are from that table. Of about 44,000 clones listed, roughly 87% are singletons. V usage is TRBV6-5 and J usage is TRBJ2-1; D is ambiguous. The specimen sequenced was peripheral blood. This clonotype was obtained from a man between 65 and 85 years old with active COVID-19. The CDR3 sequence: CASTGISFADEQFF. The CDR3 DNA is TGTGCCAGCACCGGTATAAGCTTTGCCGATGAGCAGTTCTTC.